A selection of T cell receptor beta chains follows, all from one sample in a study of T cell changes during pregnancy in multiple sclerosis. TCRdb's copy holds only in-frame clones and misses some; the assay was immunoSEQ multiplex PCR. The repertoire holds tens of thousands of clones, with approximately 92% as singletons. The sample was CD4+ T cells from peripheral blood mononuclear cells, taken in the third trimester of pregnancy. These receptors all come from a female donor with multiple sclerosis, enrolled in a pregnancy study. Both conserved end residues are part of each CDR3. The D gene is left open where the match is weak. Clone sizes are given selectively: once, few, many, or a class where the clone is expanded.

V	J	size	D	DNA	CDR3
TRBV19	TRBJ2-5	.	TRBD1	TGTGCCAGTAGTAGGGGGACAGGGGTAGAGACCCAGTACTTC	CASSRGTGVETQYF
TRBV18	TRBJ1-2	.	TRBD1	TGTGCCAGCTCAGCAACCGGGACAGGGGGCGCAGTGGGTGGCTACACCTTC	CASSATGTGGAVGGYTF
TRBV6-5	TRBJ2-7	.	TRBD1	TGTGCCAGCAGTTTCGCCCGGGGACAGTCCTACGAGCAGTACTTC	CASSFARGQSYEQYF
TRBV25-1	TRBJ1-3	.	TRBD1	TGTGCCAGCAGCAGACCGGGACAGGGGGCTCACACCATATATTTT	CASSRPGQGAHTIYF
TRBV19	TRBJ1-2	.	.	TGTGCCAGTAGTTCCCGGACGGGGAACTATGGCTACACCTTC	CASSSRTGNYGYTF
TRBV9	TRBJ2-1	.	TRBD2	TGTGCCAGCAGCGTAAATAGGGGGACTAGCGGGGGGTTATACAATGAGCAGTTCTTC	CASSVNRGTSGGLYNEQFF
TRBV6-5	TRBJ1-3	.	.	TGTGCCAGCAGCCGTTCGGGGTCCTCTGGAAACACCATATATTTT	CASSRSGSSGNTIYF
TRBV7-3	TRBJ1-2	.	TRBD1	TGTGCCAGCAGCCCCACAGGGGCGGGCTATGGCTACACCTTC	CASSPTGAGYGYTF
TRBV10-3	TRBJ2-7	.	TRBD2	TGTGCCATCAGTGAAACTCCGGGACTAGCGGACCGCTCCTACGAGCAGTACTTC	CAISETPGLADRSYEQYF
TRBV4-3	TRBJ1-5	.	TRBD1	TGCGCCAGCAGCCAAGATGCGGGGACAGGGAGGAACAATCAGCCCCAGCATTTT	CASSQDAGTGRNNQPQHF
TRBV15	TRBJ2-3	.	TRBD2	TGTGCCACCAGCACTCAGAGCGGGGGGGTTAGCATGGATACGCAGTATTTT	CATSTQSGGVSMDTQYF
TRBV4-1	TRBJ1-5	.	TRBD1	TGCGCCAGCAGCCAAGGGGACAGACCAAATCAGCCCCAGCATTTT	CASSQGDRPNQPQHF
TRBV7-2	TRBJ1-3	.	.	TGTGCCAGCAGCTCGGGGGGACTACATGGAAACACCATATATTTT	CASSSGGLHGNTIYF
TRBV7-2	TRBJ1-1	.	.	TGTGCCACAAGCTCGTCTTTGGGGGCCCTCACCTCTATGAACACTGAAGCTTTCTTT	CATSSSLGALTSMNTEAFF
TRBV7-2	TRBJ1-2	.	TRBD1	TGTGCCAGCAGCTTGCAGGGACAGGCCCTCTATGGCTACACCTTC	CASSLQGQALYGYTF
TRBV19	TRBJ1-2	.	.	TGTGCCAGTAGTATTGGGCTGATCTATGGCTACACCTTC	CASSIGLIYGYTF
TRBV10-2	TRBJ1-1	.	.	TGCGCCAGCAGCCGGGACACCTACACTGAAGCTTTCTTT	CASSRDTYTEAFF
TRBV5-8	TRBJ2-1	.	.	TGTGCCAGCAGCTTAGGCAGACCGCCCGGGTTTAATGAGCAGTTCTTC	CASSLGRPPGFNEQFF
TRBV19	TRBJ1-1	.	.	TGTGCCAGTAGTTCCCAGGCGAGGGCTGAAGCTTTCTTT	CASSSQARAEAFF
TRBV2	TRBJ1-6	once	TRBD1	TGTGCCAGCAACGAGCGGGACAGGGGTGGGTCACCCCTCCACTTT	CASNERDRGGSPLHF
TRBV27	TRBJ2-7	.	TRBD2	TGTGCCAGCAGTTTATCTAGCGGGGGGCCTATCCCCTCCTACGAGCAGTACTTC	CASSLSSGGPIPSYEQYF
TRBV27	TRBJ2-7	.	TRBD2	TGTGCCAGCAGTCAACTAGCGGGGGCTCACTACGAGCAGTACTTC	CASSQLAGAHYEQYF
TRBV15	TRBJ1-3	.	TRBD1	TGTGCCACCAGCAGTGGGGGACAGGGGTCACTGCACCAAGCCTACTCTGGAAACACCATATATTTT	CATSSGGQGSLHQAYSGNTIYF
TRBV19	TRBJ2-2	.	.	TGTGCCAGTAGTATAGCGCGACAGGTAACCGGGGAGCTGTTTTTT	CASSIARQVTGELFF
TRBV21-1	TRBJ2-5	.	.	TGTGCCAGCAGCAAAGGAGGACTCCTACACCAAGAGACCCAGTACTTC	CASSKGGLLHQETQYF
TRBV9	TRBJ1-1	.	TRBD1	TGTGCCAGCAGTTCAATGACAGGGGGAGGCACTGAAGCTTTCTTT	CASSSMTGGGTEAFF
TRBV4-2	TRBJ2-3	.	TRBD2	TGTGCCAGCAGCCAAGATGGGGCGGGGGCAGATACGCAGTATTTT	CASSQDGAGADTQYF
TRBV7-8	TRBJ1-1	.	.	TGTGCCAGCAGCTCACCGGGGGGTCTCATGAACACTGAAGCTTTCTTT	CASSSPGGLMNTEAFF
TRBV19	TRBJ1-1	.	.	TGTGCCAGTAGGAACTCTCTGAACACTGAAGCTTTCTTT	CASRNSLNTEAFF
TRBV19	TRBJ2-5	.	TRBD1	TGTGCCAGTAGGTTGACAGGGATGGAGACCCAGTACTTC	CASRLTGMETQYF
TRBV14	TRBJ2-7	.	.	TGTGCCAGCAGCCAAGAAAGGAAGGAGGTCTACTACGAGCAGTACTTC	CASSQERKEVYYEQYF
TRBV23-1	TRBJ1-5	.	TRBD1	TGCGCCAGCAGTGAAGGGACAGGGATAGGGAGCAATCAGCCCCAGCATTTT	CASSEGTGIGSNQPQHF
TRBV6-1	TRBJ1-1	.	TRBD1	TGTGCCAGCAGTGTATTACCGGGACAGGGGTCTGACACTGAAGCTTTCTTT	CASSVLPGQGSDTEAFF
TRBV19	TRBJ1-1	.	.	TGTGCCAGCACGACTAGGGTGGGGACTGAAGCTTTCTTT	CASTTRVGTEAFF
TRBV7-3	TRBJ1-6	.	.	TGTGCCAGCAGCTTAAGGGGCGGGGGTTCACCCCTCCACTTT	CASSLRGGGSPLHF
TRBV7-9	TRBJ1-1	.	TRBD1	TGTGCCAGCAGCCAGGACAGGGTTACTGAAGCTTTCTTT	CASSQDRVTEAFF
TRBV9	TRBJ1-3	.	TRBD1	TGTGCCAGCAGCGCAAAGGGACAGGGAGTGGGCGGAAACACCATATATTTT	CASSAKGQGVGGNTIYF